This T cell receptor beta chain was identified in a study of T cell clusters in autoimmune cytopenias. Multiplex touch-down PCR amplified TRB using TRB-A and TRB-B pools in one tube. TCRdb reprocessed the multiplex PCR reads and stores each CDR3 protein as one record, lacking DNA. Recorded here are about 1,500 distinct CDR3 sequences; the top ten clones represent roughly half. The CDR3 totals 14 residues. Germline V gene lookup returns CDR1 MGHRA and CDR2 YSYEKL. TRB amplification used approximately 250 ng of peripheral blood genomic DNA. The data were also submitted as part of a second study, on T cell repertoires in aging, cancer and after chemotherapy.

The clonotype originates from a human donor with chronic lymphocytic leukemia. Sequencing was carried out using peripheral blood. The chain uses TRBV4-1 and TRBJ1-5; TCRdb proposes TRBD1, but this gene call is untestable without DNA. The CDR3 sequence: CASSYAGGDQPQHF.